This T cell receptor (beta chain) was obtained from a study of blood T cell repertoires in COVID-19. The protocol was immunoSEQ multiplex PCR, while the TCRdb copy is restricted to in-frame clones and leaves out a portion. The repertoire includes roughly 67,000 clones, 60% to 85% of them detected once, and around 23% sits in the top ten. With 4 bases clipped from V and 0 bases from J, the junction kept 5 bases outside the gene matches. Germline CDR1 reads LGHNA; CDR2 reads YSLEER. The CDR3 runs to 15 residues. This clone was seen more than once but under ten times. The clonotype comes from a human donor in a cohort sampled during active COVID-19. The chain joins TRBV4-3 to TRBJ1-1; 7 bases fit TRBD1. Sequencing input: peripheral blood. CDR3 in DNA: TGCGCCAGCAGCCGGGGACAGATTGTGAACACTGAAGCTTTCTTT. Residues: CASSRGQIVNTEAFF.